This T cell receptor (beta chain) came from a study of identical twins. Study-wide results and caveats: Beta clonotypes that were abundant in cord blood contained fewer insertions, a pattern absent from memory repertoires. The study based its conclusions on cross-sectional statistical analysis and did not follow the same donors. The study found that models underestimated out-of-frame TCR alpha sharing in monozygotic twins.

Between the trimmed V and J ends, which lost 4 bases and 7 bases, there was a span of 14 bases. The CDR3 consists of 14 residues. Germline values: CDR1 SGHRS, CDR2 YFSETQ. Using its own MiXCR run on the 5' RACE reads, TCRdb lists one record per CDR3 protein. The table has hundreds of thousands of distinct CDR3 sequences, 21% seen once; the top ten hold 4.3%. This clonotype has ten or more counts. Its specificity is unknown. This same sample was also part of a study on T cells expressing NK-cell markers. That paper notes: The study drew TCR beta repertoires from sorted CD3+CD56+NKG2C+, CD3+CD56+NKG2C- and CD3+CD56-NKG2C+ T cells.

The rearrangement uses TRBV5-1 and TRBJ2-2, with D perhaps TRBD2 (5 bases). The clonotype was recovered from a woman under 30 in good health. The sequenced sample was PBMCs. This CDR3 is CASSPRVGDGELFF. CDR3 nucleotide sequence: TGCGCCAGCAGCCCCCGCGTCGGGGACGGGGAGCTGTTTTTT.